The TCR beta chain described here comes from a study of T cells in Graves' hyperthyroidism and ophthalmopathy (dated by TCRdb to about 2019). Background for the entire study: Peripheral blood was sampled at the time of initial diagnosis, prior to any treatment. According to the paper, TCR Vbeta CDR3 sequencing was carried out on 135 peripheral blood samples, which came from fewer than 50 ophthalmopathy, 70 to 80 hyperthyroidism and around 17 progressor patients. Thyroid tissue and blood T-cell repertoires from more than five Graves' hyperthyroidism patients were also compared in the study. Prospective prediction of ophthalmopathy was tested in an independent validation cohort consisting of fewer than 20 hyperthyroidism patients and about 17 patients who later progressed to ophthalmopathy. To identify distinguishing TCR V-J signatures, a discovery cohort of about 95 patients was used, comprising 43 with Graves' ophthalmopathy and around 57 with stable Graves' hyperthyroidism. Once sampling was done, hyperthyroidism patients were given methimazole at a starting dose of 30 mg daily, whereas ophthalmopathy patients were given high-dose intravenous methylprednisolone. The approximately 97 discovery patients were randomly divided into training and test sets at a 7:3 ratio. Points the paper makes about the study in general: Blood samples also contained most of the expanded thyroid clonotypes (frequency above 0.001), which suggests that blood repertoires may reflect thyroid immune responses. During validation, the model predicted progression to ophthalmopathy a median of around 7 months ahead of onset, with almost 71% sensitivity and under 85% specificity. A model built on a 13 V-J signature distinguished ophthalmopathy from stable hyperthyroidism, reaching about 89% sensitivity and approximately 83% specificity in cross-validation and 80%/75% in testing. No statistical method was used to fix the sample size in advance, and group allocation was not hidden from the investigators.

TCR beta CDR3 regions were amplified from RNA transcripts. The first round of RT-PCR for the TCR CDR3 was performed with the HTBI primer set and the Qiagen OneStep RT-PCR kit. The libraries were constructed in a second round of multiplex PCR and then size-selected and purified. Sequencing of the libraries was done on an Illumina HiSeq2000 using paired-end 100 bp reads. The published analysis was carried out like this. SOAPnuke was used to process the raw data, removing reads that contained adapters or uncalled bases, had a mean Phred below 15, or lacked an exact match to the constant primer or identifier. COPE v1.2.5 was used to merge high-quality paired reads, and clonotypes were defined as unique nucleotide sequences. MiTCR v1.1 was used to align clonotypes to the IMGT TRBV, TRBD and TRBJ reference segments. Analysis was restricted to V-J combinations with a frequency above 0.0001, which covered 98% to 99.2% of repertoires. The TCS score was defined as F50 (clonal expansion) divided by E x V (chaos), with BLOSUM62-based TCRdist calculated between CDR3 peptides within each V-J. Welch's t-statistics and random forest reduced 500 to 650 V-J features to fewer than 15, which were used in a naive Bayes classifier (R e1071). TCRdb reanalyzed the raw reads on its own, using fastp at Q25 for trimming and MiXCR for clone calling, and kept in-frame beta chains. Each CDR3 protein appears once, grouped with its most common genes and DNA. The V and J calls were not made by the authors but by TCRdb's processing. The sample contains more than 300,000 distinct CDR3 sequences, about a fifth of them found a single time. The ten largest clones add up to over 35% of the sample.

Ten or more counts support this clonotype. This receptor's antigen is unknown. Per-nucleotide qualities are absent, and no much larger clonotype sits a single base away. V and J are truncated by 3 bases and 1 base respectively, leaving an intervening sequence of 15 bases. The CDR3 goes from the cysteine to the phenylalanine over 16 residues. The only DNA kept is the CDR3, 48 bases in frame from the first base. CDR1 is given as SNHLY and CDR2 as FYNNEI, both from the germline V gene. Moderately to severely active disease, a Clinical Activity Score of at least 3, a NOSPECS grade of at least 4, and a duration under 3 months were present in ophthalmopathy patients. The study excluded patients with uncontrolled infections, other autoimmune diseases, pregnancy or lactation. Diagnoses relied on clinical symptoms, serum thyroxine and TRAb, thyroid ultrasound and orbital computed tomography. Ficoll-Paque density gradient centrifugation was used to isolate PBMCs from approximately 10 ml of fresh peripheral blood. Total RNA was extracted with Trizol reagent, and quality was checked on an Agilent 2100 Bioanalyzer.

The chain is made from TRBV2 and TRBJ1-1; a weak D assignment points to TRBD1 (5 bases agree). The receptor comes from a man aged 18 to 29 with Graves' ophthalmopathy. The sample was blood. The DNA is TGTGCCAGCAGTGAGCGGGGGGAGGGTCCGAACACTGAAGCTTTCTTT. Its translation is CASSERGEGPNTEAFF. The full variable domain, with segments outside the CDR3 supplied by the reference TRBV2 and TRBJ1-1 proteins, appears as EPEVTQTPSHQVTQMGQEVILRCVPISNHLYFYWYRQILGQKVEFLVSFYNNEISEKSEIFDDQFSVERPDGSNFTLKIRSTKLEDSAMYFCASSERGEGPNTEAFFGQGTRLTVV.